This T cell receptor beta chain was sequenced for a study of T cells after yellow fever vaccination. Study-level findings and limits: Clonotypes shared by both compartments, CD4 and CD8, made up a small share.

Comment on this clonotype: What it binds is unknown.

CDR3 length: 16 amino acids. Germline V CDR1 and CDR2: SGHVS, FNYEAQ. Germline trimming cut 0 bases from V and 4 bases from J; bases unmatched to any gene: 5. TCRdb reanalysed the 5' RACE reads using MiXCR and keeps one entry per CDR3 protein. This table has 150,000 to 200,000 distinct CDR3 sequences, less than 9% appearing once. This chain joins TRBV7-6 and TRBJ2-1; 8 bases align to TRBD2. The TCR originated in a man aged 18-30 years who received the YFV17D yellow fever vaccine. Sequences were derived from CD4+ T cells sorted from PBMCs, sampled roughly 5 days after the first yellow fever vaccination. The CDR3 nucleotides are TGTGCCAGCAGCTTAGCGGTAGCGGGACCTTACAATGAGCAGTTCTTC. This translates into CASSLAVAGPYNEQFF. Using reference TRBV7-6 and TRBJ2-1 for the parts outside the CDR3, the full variable domain is GAGVSQSPRYKVTKRGQDVALRCDPISGHVSLYWYRQALGQGPEFLTYFNYEAQQDKSGLPNDRFSAERPEGSISTLTIQRTEQRDSAMYRCASSLAVAGPYNEQFFGPGTRLTVL.